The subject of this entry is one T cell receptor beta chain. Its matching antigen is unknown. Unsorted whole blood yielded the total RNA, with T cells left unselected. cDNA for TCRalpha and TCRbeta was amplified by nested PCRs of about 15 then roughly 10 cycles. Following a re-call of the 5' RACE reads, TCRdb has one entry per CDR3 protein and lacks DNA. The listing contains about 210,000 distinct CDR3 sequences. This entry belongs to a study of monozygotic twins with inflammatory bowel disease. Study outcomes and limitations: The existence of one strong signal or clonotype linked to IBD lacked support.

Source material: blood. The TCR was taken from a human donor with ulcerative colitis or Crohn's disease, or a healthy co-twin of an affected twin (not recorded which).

CDR3 protein: CASSLVGTSVYNEQFF. The genes are TRBV5-6 and TRBJ2-1; the D gene TCRdb calls, TRBD2, cannot be checked with no DNA. The germline CDR1 and CDR2 sequences are SGHDT and YYEEEE. CDR3 length: 16 residues.